This T cell receptor (beta chain) was recovered during a study of T cell responses to AZD1222 COVID-19 vaccine. On this clone itself: Its antigen remains unidentified.

The method was immunoSEQ multiplex PCR; TCRdb's version includes in-frame clones alone and lacks a portion of them. This sample has roughly 72,000 clones, with around 88% found just once. Trimming cost V 1 base and J 9 bases, with 10 bases left between them. Germline V CDR1 and CDR2: LGHDT, YNNKEL (reference sequence). The CDR3 contains 14 residues. Whole-study findings and limits: Only six people who got AZD1222 tested seropositive at baseline.

The material sequenced was peripheral blood, taken 28 days after the second dose of the MenACWY control vaccine. The TCR comes from an adult who received the MenACWY meningococcal vaccine as a control. The J gene is TRBJ1-6, the V gene TRBV3-1 (or the pseudogene TRBV3-2), with no clear D. The CDR3 coding sequence is TGTGCCAGCAGCCAAGGGCATTCCGGTTCACCCCTCCACTTT. Residues: CASSQGHSGSPLHF.